These T cell receptor beta chains were read from a single sample in a study of cytomegalovirus exposure and HLA in healthy donors. The table came from immunoSEQ multiplex PCR; TCRdb's copy has only in-frame clones and leaves some out. The sample lists about 120,000 clones; more than 65% were seen once. Sequencing was carried out using PBMCs. The receptor set was obtained from a human donor in good health. Each CDR3 is given with its conserved first and last residue. The order of the fields is V gene, clone size, J gene, D gene, CDR3 protein, CDR3 DNA. The D gene is left open where the match is weak. Not every row has a clone size; where given, it reads once, few, many or a size class.

TRBV13,-,TRBJ2-5,-,CASSGPGVLMETQYF,TGTGCCAGCAGCGGCCCGGGGGTGTTGATGGAGACCCAGTACTTC
TRBV27,few,TRBJ2-2,TRBD1,CASSLSGQGFYTGELFF,TGTGCCAGCAGTTTATCTGGACAGGGGTTCTACACCGGGGAGCTGTTTTTT
TRBV6-5,-,TRBJ1-2,TRBD1,CASSNRGANYGYTF,TGTGCCAGCAGCAACAGGGGGGCCAACTATGGCTACACCTTC
TRBV7-9,-,TRBJ1-5,-,CASSLSTNNQPQHF,TGTGCCAGCAGCTTAAGCACCAACAATCAGCCCCAGCATTTT
TRBV28,-,TRBJ2-7,TRBD2,CASSASGSSYEQYF,TGTGCCAGCAGCGCTAGCGGGAGCTCCTACGAGCAGTACTTC
TRBV9,few,TRBJ2-2,-,CASSSSRGAGGGELFF,TGTGCCAGCAGCTCAAGCCGTGGGGCCGGGGGCGGGGAGCTGTTTTTT
TRBV19,few,TRBJ1-1,-,CASSIVAGVMGTEAFF,TGTGCCAGTAGTATAGTGGCCGGGGTAATGGGGACTGAAGCTTTCTTT
TRBV5-5,once,TRBJ1-5,-,CASSSGHLSSNQPQHF,TGTGCCAGCAGCTCTGGCCATCTTTCTAGCAATCAGCCCCAGCATTTT
TRBV7-9,-,TRBJ1-2,-,CASSQGYDTHPSGYTF,TGTGCCAGCAGCCAAGGTTATGACACCCACCCTTCGGGCTACACCTTC
TRBV19,-,TRBJ1-4,-,CASSTRQASNEKLFF,TGTGCCAGTAGCACGAGACAGGCTTCTAATGAAAAACTGTTTTTT
TRBV11-1,-,TRBJ2-1,TRBD2,CASSLEGTSRANEQFF,TGTGCCAGCAGCTTAGAGGGGACTAGTAGGGCCAATGAGCAGTTCTTC
TRBV7-9,-,TRBJ1-1,-,CASSLAYRLNTEAFF,TGTGCCAGCAGCTTAGCGTACAGGCTGAACACTGAAGCTTTCTTT
TRBV7-9,-,TRBJ2-3,TRBD2,CASSEGLATDTQYF,TGTGCCAGCAGCGAGGGACTAGCGACAGATACGCAGTATTTT
TRBV2,-,TRBJ2-5,-,CASSEYAETQYF,TGTGCCAGCAGTGAATATGCGGAGACCCAGTACTTC
TRBV7-2,-,TRBJ1-5,-,CASRRGEVSGNQPQHF,TGTGCCAGCAGGCGAGGTGAGGTTTCGGGCAATCAGCCCCAGCATTTT
TRBV5-3,-,TRBJ2-7,-,CARSPTAGTTYEQYF,TGTGCCAGAAGCCCCACGGCAGGGACAACCTACGAGCAGTACTTC
TRBV7-9,few,TRBJ2-2,-,CASRGGAANTGELFF,TGTGCCAGCAGAGGCGGGGCCGCGAACACCGGGGAGCTGTTTTTT
TRBV19,-,TRBJ1-4,-,CASSSSFSNEKLFF,TGTGCCAGTAGTTCTTCGTTCAGTAATGAAAAACTGTTTTTT
TRBV10-2,once,TRBJ1-2,-,CATTGGNDGYTF,TGCGCCACTACGGGGGGAAACGATGGCTACACCTTC
TRBV14,-,TRBJ1-6,-,CASSQQFYNSPLHF,TGTGCCAGCAGCCAACAGTTTTATAATTCACCCCTCCACTTT